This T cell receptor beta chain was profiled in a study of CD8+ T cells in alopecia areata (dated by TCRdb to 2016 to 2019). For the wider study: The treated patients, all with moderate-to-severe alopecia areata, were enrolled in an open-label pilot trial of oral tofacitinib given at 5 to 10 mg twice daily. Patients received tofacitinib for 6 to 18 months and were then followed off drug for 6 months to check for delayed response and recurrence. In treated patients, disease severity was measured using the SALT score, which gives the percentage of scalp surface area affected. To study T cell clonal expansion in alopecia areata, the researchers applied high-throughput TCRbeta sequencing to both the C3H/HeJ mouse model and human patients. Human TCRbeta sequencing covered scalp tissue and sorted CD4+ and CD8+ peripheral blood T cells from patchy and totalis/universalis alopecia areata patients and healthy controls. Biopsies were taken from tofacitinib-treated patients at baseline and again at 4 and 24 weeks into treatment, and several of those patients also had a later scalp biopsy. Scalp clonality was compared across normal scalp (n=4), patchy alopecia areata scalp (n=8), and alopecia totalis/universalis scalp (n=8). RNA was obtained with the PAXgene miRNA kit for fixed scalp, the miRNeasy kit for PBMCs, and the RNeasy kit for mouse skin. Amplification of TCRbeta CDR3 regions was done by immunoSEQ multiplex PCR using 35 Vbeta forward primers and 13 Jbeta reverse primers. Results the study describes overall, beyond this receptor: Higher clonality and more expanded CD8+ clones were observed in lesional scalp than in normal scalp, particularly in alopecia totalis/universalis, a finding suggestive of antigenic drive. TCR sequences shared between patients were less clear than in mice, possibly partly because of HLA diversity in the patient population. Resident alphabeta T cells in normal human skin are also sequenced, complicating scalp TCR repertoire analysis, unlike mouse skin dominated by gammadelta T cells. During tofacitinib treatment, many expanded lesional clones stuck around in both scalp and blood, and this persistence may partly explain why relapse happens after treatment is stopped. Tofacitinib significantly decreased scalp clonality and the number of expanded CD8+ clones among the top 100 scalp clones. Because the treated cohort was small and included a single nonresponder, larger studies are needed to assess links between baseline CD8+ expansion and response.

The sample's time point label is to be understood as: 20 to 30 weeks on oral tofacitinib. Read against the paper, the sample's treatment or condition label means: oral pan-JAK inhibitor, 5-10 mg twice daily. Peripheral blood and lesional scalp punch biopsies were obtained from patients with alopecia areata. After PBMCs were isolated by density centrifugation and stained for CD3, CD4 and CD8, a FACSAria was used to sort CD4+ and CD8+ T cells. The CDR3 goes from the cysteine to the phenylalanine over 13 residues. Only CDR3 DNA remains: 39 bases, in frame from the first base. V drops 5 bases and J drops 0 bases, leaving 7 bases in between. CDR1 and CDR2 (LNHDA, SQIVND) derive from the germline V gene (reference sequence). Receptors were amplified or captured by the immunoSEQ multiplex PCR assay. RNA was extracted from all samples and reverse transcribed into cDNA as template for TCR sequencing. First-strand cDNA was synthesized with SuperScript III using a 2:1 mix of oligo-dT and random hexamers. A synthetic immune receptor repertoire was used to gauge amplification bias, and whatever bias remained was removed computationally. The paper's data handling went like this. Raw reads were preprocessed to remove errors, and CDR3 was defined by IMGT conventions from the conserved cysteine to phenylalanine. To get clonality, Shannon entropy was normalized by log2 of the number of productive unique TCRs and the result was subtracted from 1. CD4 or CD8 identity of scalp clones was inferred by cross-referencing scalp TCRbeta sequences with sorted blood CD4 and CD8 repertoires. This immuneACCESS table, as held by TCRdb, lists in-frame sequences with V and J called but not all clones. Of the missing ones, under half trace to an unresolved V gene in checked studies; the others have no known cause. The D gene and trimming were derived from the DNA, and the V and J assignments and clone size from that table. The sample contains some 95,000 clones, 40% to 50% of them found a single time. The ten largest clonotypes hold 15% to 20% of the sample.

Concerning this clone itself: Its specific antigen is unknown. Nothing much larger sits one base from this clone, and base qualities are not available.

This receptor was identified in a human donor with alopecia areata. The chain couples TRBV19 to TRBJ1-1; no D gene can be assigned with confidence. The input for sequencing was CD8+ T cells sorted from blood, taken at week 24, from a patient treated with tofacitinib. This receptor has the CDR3 CASSPYMNTEAFF. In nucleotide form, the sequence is TGTGCCAGTAGTCCGTATATGAACACTGAAGCTTTCTTT. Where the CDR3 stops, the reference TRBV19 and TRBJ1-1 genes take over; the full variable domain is DGGITQSPKYLFRKEGQNVTLSCEQNLNHDAMYWYRQDPGQGLRLIYYSQIVNDFQKGDIAEGYSVSREKKESFPLTVTSAQKNPTAFYLCASSPYMNTEAFFGQGTRLTVV.